This T cell receptor beta chain is from a study of blood T cell repertoires in COVID-19. The method was immunoSEQ multiplex PCR; TCRdb's version includes in-frame clones alone and lacks a portion of them. Among more than 100,000 clones listed, more than 80% were seen once. Only one count was recorded for this clone. The TCR sequence derives from an older woman with acute or convalescent COVID-19. Sequenced sample: peripheral blood.

The CDR3 bases are TGTGCCACCAGTGATCCACGACAGGGGAGAGAGACCCAGTACTTC. Its translation: CATSDPRQGRETQYF. The chain couples TRBV24-1 to TRBJ2-5; 8 bases are a match to TRBD1. V lost 3 bases to trimming and J lost 4 bases; unmatched junction nucleotides: 6. This CDR3 spans 15 amino acids. Germline V gene lookup returns CDR1 KGHDR and CDR2 SFDVKD.